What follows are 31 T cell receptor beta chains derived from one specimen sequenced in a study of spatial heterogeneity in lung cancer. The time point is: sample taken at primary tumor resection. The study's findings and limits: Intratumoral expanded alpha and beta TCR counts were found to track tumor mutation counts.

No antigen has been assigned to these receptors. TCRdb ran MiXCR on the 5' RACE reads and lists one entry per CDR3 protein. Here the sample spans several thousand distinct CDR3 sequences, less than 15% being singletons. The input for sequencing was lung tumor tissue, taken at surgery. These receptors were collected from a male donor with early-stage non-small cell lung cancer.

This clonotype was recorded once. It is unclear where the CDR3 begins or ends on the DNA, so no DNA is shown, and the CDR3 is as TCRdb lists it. The CDR3 protein is CASSFRSGDEQYFGPDTGELFF. The chain uses TRBV7-6 and TRBJ2-2; whether TRBD1, the table's D call, matches the DNA was not checked. The CDR3 length equals 22 residues, ends included. CDR1 is SGHVS, CDR2 FNYEAQ, per germline.

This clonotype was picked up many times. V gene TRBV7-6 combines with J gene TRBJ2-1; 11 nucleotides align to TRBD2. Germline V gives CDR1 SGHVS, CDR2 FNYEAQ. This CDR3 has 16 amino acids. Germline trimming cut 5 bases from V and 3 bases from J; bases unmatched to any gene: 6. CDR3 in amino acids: CASSIRLAGFYNEQFF. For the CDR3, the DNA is TGTGCCAGCAGCATAAGACTAGCGGGGTTCTACAATGAGCAGTTCTTC.

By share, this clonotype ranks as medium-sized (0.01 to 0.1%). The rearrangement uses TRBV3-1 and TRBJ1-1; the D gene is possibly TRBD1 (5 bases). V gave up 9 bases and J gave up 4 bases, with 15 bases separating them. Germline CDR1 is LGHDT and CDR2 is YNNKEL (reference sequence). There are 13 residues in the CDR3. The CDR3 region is CASLGVRGTEAFF. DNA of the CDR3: TGTGCCAGTTTAGGGGTGAGGGGCACTGAAGCTTTCTTT.

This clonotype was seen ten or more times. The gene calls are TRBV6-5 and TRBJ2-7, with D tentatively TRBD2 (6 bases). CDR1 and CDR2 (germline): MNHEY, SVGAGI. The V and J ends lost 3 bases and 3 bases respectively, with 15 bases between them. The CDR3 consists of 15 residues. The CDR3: CASSYSPQGGYEQYF. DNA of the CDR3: TGTGCCAGCAGTTATAGTCCCCAGGGAGGCTACGAGCAGTACTTC.

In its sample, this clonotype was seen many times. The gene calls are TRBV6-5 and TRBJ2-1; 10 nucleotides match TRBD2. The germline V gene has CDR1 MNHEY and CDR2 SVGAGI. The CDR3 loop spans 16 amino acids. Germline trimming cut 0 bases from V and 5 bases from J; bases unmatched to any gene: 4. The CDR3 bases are TGTGCCAGCAGTTACTCTGACGGGACTAGCGACAATGAGCAGTTCTTC. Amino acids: CASSYSDGTSDNEQFF.

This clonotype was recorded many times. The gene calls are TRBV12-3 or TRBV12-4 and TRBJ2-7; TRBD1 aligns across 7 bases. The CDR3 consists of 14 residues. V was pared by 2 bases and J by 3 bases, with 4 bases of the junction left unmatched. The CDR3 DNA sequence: TGTGCCAGCAGTTTATCCACAGGGGACTACGAGCAGTACTTC. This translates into CASSLSTGDYEQYF.

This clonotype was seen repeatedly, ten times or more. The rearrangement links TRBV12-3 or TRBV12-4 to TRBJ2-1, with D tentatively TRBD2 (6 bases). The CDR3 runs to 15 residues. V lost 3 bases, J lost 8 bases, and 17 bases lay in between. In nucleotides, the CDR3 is TGTGCCAGCAGTTTCGGGACTCTCACGTCGGATGAGCAGTTCTTC. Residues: CASSFGTLTSDEQFF.

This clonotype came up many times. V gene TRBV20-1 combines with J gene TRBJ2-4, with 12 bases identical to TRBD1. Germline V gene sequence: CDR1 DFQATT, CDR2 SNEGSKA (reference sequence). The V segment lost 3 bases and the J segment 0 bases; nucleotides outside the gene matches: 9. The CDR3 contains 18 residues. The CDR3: CSARTGTGGLLAKNIQYF. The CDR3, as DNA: TGCAGTGCTAGGACCGGGACAGGGGGCCTTTTAGCCAAAAACATTCAGTACTTC.

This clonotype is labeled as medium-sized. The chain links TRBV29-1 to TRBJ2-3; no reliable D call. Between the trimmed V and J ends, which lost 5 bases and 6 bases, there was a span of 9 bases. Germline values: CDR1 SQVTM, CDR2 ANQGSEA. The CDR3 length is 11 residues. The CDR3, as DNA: TGCAGCGTTCTACCTTGGGATACGCAGTATTTT. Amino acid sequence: CSVLPWDTQYF.

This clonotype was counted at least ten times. The CDR3, as DNA: TGTGCCAGCCGATCTAGCGCGCAGTCCTACGAGCAGTACTTC. Protein sequence: CASRSSAQSYEQYF. The rearrangement uses TRBV6-6 and TRBJ2-7; tentatively, D is TRBD2 (6 bases). Trimming pared 8 bases from V and 1 base from J, leaving 15 bases between. CDR1 MNHNY and CDR2 SVGAGI come from the germline V gene (reference sequence). This CDR3 region has 14 residues.

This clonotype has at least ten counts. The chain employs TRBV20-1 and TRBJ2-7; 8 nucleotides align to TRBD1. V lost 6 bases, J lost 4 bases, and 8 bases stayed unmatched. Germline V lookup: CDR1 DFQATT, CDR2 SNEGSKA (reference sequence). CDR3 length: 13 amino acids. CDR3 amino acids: CSASRDRTYEQYF. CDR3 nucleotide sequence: TGCAGTGCGAGCCGGGACAGGACTTACGAGCAGTACTTC.

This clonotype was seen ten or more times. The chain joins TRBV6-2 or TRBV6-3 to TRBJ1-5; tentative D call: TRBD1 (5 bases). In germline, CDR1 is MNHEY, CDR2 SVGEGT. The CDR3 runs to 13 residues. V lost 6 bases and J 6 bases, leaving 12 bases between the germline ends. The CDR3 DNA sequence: TGTGCCAGCAGCGTTCAGGGAGGTCAGCCCCAGCATTTT. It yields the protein CASSVQGGQPQHF.

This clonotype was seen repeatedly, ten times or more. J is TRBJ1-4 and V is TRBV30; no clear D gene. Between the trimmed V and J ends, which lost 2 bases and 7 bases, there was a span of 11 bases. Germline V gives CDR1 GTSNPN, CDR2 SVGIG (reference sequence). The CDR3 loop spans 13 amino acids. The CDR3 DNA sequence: TGTGCCTGGAGTCCCGGCCCCGTTGAAAAACTGTTTTTT. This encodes CAWSPGPVEKLFF.

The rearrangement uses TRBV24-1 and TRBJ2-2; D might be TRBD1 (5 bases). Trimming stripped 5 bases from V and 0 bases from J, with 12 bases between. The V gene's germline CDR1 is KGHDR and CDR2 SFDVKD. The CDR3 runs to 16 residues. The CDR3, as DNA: TGTGCCACCAGTGCCATTGACAGTTCGAACACCGGGGAGCTGTTTTTT. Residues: CATSAIDSSNTGELFF.

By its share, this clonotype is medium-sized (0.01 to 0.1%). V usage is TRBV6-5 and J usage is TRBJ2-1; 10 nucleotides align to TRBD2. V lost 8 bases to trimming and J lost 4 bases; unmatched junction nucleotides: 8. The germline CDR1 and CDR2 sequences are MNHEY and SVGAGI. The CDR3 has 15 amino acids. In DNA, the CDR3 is TGTGCCAGCTCTCCCGGACTAGCGGCATACAATGAGCAGTTCTTC. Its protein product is CASSPGLAAYNEQFF.

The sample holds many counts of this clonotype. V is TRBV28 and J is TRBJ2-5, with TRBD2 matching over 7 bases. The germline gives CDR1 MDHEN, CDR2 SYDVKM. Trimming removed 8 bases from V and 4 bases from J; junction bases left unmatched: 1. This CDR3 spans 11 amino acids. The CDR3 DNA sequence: TGTGCCAGCCGCGGGGGAGAGACCCAGTACTTC. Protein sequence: CASRGGETQYF.

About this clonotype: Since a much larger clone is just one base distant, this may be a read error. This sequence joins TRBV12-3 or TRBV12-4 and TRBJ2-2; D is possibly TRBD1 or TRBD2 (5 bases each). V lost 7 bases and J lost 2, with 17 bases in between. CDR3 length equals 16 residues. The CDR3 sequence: CASTTPGQINTGELFF. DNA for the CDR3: TGTGCCAGCACCACCCCGGGGCAGATTAACACCGGGGAGCTGTTTTTT.

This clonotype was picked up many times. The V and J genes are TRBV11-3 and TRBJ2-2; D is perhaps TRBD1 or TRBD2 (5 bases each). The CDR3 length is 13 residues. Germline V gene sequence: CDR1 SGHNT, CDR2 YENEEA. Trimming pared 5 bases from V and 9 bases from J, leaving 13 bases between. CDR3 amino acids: CASSPRGDRELFF. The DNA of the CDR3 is TGTGCCAGCAGCCCCCGTGGGGACCGGGAGCTGTTTTTT.

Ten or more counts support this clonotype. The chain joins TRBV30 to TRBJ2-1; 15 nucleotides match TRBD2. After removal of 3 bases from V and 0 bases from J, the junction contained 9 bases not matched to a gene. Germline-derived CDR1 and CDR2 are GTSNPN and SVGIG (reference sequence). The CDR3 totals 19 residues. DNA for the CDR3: TGTGCCTGGAGGCCCTCCGGACTAGCGGGAGGGTTCTCCTACAATGAGCAGTTCTTC. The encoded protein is CAWRPSGLAGGFSYNEQFF.

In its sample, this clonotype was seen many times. For the CDR3, the DNA is TGTGCCAGCAGCGTAACGACAGGAGCTAACTATGGCTACACCTTC. Translation: CASSVTTGANYGYTF. The chain has TRBV9 and TRBJ1-2; maybe TRBD1 (6 bases). This CDR3 has 15 amino acids. V was shortened by 1 base and J by 0 bases, with 10 bases between the two germline ends. In germline, CDR1 is SGDLS, CDR2 YYNGEE. The full variable domain, its missing parts supplied by reference TRBV9 and TRBJ1-2, is DSGVTQTPKHLITATGQRVTLRCSPRSGDLSVYWYQQSLDQGLQFLIQYYNGEERAKGNILERFSAQQFPDLHSELNLSSLELGDSALYFCASSVTTGANYGYTFGSGTRLTVV.

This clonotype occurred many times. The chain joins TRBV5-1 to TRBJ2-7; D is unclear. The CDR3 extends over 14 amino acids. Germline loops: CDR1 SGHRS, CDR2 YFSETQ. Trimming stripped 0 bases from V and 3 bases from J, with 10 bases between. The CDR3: CASSLAARGYEQYF. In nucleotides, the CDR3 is TGCGCCAGCAGCTTGGCGGCCCGAGGCTACGAGCAGTACTTC.

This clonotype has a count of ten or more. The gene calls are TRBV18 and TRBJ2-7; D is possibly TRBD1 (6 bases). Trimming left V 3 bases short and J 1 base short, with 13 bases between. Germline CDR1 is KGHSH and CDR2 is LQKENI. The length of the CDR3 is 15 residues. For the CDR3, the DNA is TGTGCCAGCTCACCGTCGGGACACCCGTCCTACGAGCAGTACTTC. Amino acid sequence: CASSPSGHPSYEQYF.

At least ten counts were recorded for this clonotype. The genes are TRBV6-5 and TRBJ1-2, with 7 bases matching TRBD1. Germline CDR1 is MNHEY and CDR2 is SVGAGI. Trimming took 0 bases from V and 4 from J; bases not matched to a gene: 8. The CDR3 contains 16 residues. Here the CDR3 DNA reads TGTGCCAGCAGTTACTCCGGGACAGCGACTGTCTATGGCTACACCTTC. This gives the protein CASSYSGTATVYGYTF.

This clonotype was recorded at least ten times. The CDR3 DNA reads as TGTGCCACCAGCAGAGAGCCGGGCTCTGGGGCCAACGTCCTGACTTTC. This gives the protein CATSREPGSGANVLTF. The rearrangement links TRBV15 to TRBJ2-6; D gene ambiguous. V lost 0 bases and J 0 bases, leaving 6 bases between the germline ends. Germline CDR1 LNHNV, CDR2 YYDKDF (reference sequence). The CDR3 has 16 amino acids.

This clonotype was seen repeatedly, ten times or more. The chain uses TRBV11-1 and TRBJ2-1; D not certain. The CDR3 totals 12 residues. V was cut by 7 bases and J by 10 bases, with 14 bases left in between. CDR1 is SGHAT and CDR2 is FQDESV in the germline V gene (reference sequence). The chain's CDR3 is CASNLTPSEQFF. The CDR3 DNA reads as TGTGCCAGCAACTTGACCCCGAGCGAGCAGTTCTTC.

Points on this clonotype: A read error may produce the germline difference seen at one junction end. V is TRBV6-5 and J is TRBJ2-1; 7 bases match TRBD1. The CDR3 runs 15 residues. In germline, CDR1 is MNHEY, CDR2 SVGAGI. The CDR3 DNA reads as TGTGCTAGCAGTTACGGACAGGCCTCCTACAATGAGCAGTTCTTC. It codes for CASSYGQASYNEQFF.

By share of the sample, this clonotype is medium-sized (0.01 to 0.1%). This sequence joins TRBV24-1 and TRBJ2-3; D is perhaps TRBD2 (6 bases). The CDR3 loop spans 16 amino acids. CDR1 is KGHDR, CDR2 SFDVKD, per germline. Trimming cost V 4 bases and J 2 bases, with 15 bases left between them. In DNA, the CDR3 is TGTGCCACCAGTGACCCCACCCCGGGAGACACAGATACGCAGTATTTT. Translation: CATSDPTPGDTDTQYF.

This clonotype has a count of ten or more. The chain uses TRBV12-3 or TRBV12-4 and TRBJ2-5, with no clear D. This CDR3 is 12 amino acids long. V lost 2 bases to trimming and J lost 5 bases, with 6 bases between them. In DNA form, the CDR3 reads TGTGCCAGCAGTTTATCTGGGGAGACCCAGTACTTC. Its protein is CASSLSGETQYF.

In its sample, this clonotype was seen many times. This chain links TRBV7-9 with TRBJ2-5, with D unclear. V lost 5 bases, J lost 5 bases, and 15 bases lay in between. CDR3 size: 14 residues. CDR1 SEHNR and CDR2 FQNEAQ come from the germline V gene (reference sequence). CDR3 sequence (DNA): TGTGCCAGCAGCCCCCCAAACCAGGAGGAGACCCAGTACTTC. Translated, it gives CASSPPNQEETQYF.

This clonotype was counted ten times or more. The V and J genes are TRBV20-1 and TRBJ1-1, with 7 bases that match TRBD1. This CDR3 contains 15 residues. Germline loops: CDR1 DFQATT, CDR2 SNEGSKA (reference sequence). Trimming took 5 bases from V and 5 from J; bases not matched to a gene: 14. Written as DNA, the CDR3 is TGCAGTGCTCTCCACCAAGGGGGCTTTAGAACTGAAGCTTTCTTT. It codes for CSALHQGGFRTEAFF.

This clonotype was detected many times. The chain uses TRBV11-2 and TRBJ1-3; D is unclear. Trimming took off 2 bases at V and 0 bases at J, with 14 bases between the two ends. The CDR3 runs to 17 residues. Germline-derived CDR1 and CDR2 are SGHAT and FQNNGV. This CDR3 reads CASSLWGESSSGNTIYF. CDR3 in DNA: TGTGCCAGCAGCTTATGGGGAGAATCGAGCTCTGGAAACACCATATATTTT.